This T cell receptor (beta chain) was observed in a study of T cell repertoires in cytomegalovirus infection. Turning to the study itself: A matching HLA type, together with CMV infection, was signaled by public TCR beta signatures.

CDR1 LGHNT and CDR2 FRNRAP come from the germline V gene. The CDR3 covers 12 residues. V shed 6 bases and J shed 6 bases, with 9 bases lying between them. Details on this clonotype: Its antigen is undetermined.

TCRdb used MiXCR to reprocess the reads, holding one entry per CDR3 protein. The profile shows 200,000 to 250,000 distinct CDR3 sequences, around two fifths of them singletons. Study observations and caveats: CMV-specific HLA-C-restricted TCR beta clonotypes dominated the ex vivo response.

The TCR was taken from a human donor in good health (CMV status not recorded). Some clones in this sample may be carry-over from other donors' samples. V and J are TRBV12-5 and TRBJ1-5, with D hard to call. The specimen comprised CD8+ T cells from cultured PBMCs, sampled from culture after CMV antigen stimulation. The CDR3 sequence: CASGLDIQPQHF. As DNA, the CDR3 is TGTGCTAGTGGCCTGGATATTCAGCCCCAGCATTTT.